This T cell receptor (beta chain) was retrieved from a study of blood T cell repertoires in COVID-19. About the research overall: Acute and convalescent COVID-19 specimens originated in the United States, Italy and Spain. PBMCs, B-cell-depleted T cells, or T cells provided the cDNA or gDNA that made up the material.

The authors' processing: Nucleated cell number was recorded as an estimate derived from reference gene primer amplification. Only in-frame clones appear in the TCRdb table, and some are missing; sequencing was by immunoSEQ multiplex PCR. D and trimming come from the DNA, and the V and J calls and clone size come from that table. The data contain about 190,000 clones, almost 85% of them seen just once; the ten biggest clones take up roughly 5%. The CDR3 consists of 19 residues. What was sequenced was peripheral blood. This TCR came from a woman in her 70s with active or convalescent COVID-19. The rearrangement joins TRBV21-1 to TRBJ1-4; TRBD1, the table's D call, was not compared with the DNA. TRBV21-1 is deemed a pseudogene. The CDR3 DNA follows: TGTGCCAGCAGCAAAGTGAAGGGGACAGGCGTCCTCCCGGACGGAAAACTGTTTTTT. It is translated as CASSKVKGTGVLPDGKLFF.